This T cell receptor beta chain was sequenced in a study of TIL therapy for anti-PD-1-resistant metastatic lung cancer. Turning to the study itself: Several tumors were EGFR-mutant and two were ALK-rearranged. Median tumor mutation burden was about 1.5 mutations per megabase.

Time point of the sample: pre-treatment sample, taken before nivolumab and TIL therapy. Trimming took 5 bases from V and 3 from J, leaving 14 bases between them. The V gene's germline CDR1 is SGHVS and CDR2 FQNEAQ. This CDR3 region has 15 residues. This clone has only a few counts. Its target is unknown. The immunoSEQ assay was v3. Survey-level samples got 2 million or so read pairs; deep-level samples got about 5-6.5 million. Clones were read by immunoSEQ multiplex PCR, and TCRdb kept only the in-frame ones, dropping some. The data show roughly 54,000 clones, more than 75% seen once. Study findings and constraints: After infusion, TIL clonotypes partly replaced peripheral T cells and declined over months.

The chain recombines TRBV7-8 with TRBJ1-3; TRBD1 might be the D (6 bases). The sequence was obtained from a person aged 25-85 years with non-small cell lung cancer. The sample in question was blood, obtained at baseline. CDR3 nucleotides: TGTGCCAGCAGCCAACAGGGTCCCATTGGAAACACCATATATTTT. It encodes CASSQQGPIGNTIYF.